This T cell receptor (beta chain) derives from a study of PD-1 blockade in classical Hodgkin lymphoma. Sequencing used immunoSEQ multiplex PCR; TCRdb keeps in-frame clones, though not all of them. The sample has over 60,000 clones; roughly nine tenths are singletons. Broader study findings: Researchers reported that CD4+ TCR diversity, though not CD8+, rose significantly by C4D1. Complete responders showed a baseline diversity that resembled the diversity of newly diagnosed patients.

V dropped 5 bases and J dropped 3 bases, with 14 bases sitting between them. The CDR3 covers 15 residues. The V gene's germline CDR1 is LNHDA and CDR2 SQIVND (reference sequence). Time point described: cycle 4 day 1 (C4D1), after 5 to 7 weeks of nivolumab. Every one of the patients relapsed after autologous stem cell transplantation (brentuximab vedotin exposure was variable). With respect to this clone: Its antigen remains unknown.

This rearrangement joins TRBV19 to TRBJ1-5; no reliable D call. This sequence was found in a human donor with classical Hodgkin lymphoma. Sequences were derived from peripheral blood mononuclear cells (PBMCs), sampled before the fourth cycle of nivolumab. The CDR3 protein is CASSPRGRNNQPQHF. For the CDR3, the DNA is TGTGCCAGTAGTCCCCGAGGCAGAAACAATCAGCCCCAGCATTTT.